This T cell receptor (beta chain) is from a study of blood T cell repertoires in COVID-19. The repertoire was sequenced with immunoSEQ multiplex PCR; TCRdb's copy has only in-frame clones and lacks some. Of tens of thousands of clones in the sample, 70% to 85% were seen once. This CDR3 spans 13 amino acids. V lost 7 bases and J 3 bases, leaving 12 bases between the germline ends. The V gene's germline CDR1 is MNHEY and CDR2 SVGAGI. The chain recombines TRBV6-5 with TRBJ1-2; the D gene is possibly TRBD1 (6 bases). The clonotype comes from a man between 65 and 85 years old with acute or convalescent COVID-19. Material for sequencing was peripheral blood. The CDR3 sequence is CASTIGGDYGYTF. CDR3 coding DNA: TGTGCCAGCACCATAGGGGGTGACTATGGCTACACCTTC.